A selection of T cell receptor beta chains follows, all from one sample in a study of T cells in pancreatic ductal adenocarcinoma. Clones were sequenced by immunoSEQ multiplex PCR, and TCRdb holds only the in-frame ones, with some missing. This table has more than 85,000 clones, nearly 95% appearing once. Material for sequencing was PBMCs. These receptors were collected from a human donor with pancreatic ductal adenocarcinoma. CDR3s include the opening cysteine and the closing phenylalanine or tryptophan. The D gene is left open where the match is weak. Only some rows state a clone size, as once, few, many or a class for expanded clones.

.	TRBJ2-7	TRBD1	TRBV11-2	CASSSLQGDRYYEQYF	TGTGCCAGCAGCTCCCTACAGGGGGACAGGTACTACGAGCAGTACTTC
.	TRBJ2-5	TRBD2	TRBV7-2	CASSFSGRAQETQYF	TGTGCCAGCAGCTTTAGCGGGAGGGCCCAAGAGACCCAGTACTTC
.	TRBJ1-5	.	TRBV7-2	CASSLEPGQPQHF	TGTGCCAGCAGCTTAGAGCCGGGGCAGCCCCAGCATTTT
.	TRBJ2-7	TRBD2	TRBV5-1	CASSLEGLAGEYEQYF	TGCGCCAGCAGCTTGGAGGGGCTAGCGGGAGAATACGAGCAGTACTTC
.	TRBJ2-7	.	TRBV2	CASMADSYEQYF	TGTGCCAGCATGGCGGATTCCTACGAGCAGTACTTC
once	TRBJ2-2	TRBD2	TRBV19	CASSIYPGLAGVNTGELFF	TGTGCCAGTAGTATATACCCGGGACTAGCGGGAGTTAACACCGGGGAGCTGTTTTTT
.	TRBJ2-7	TRBD1	TRBV28	CASSTSDRETYF	TGTGCCAGCAGTACCTCGGACAGGGAAACGTACTTC
.	TRBJ2-3	.	TRBV6-1	CASSEARGPVSTDTQYF	TGTGCCAGCAGTGAAGCGCGAGGGCCTGTCTCTACAGATACGCAGTATTTT
.	TRBJ2-5	.	TRBV15	CATSAQPGETQYF	TGTGCCACCAGTGCCCAACCGGGGGAGACCCAGTACTTC
.	TRBJ1-2	.	TRBV10-3	CAISVNSIYGYTF	TGTGCCATCAGTGTAAACAGCATCTATGGCTACACCTTC
.	TRBJ1-1	.	TRBV27	CASSLDPGGGSHMINTEAFF	TGTGCCAGCAGTCTCGACCCGGGTGGCGGGTCCCACATGATAAACACTGAAGCTTTCTTT
.	TRBJ2-5	TRBD2	TRBV18	CASSPAAGGETQYF	TGTGCCAGCTCACCGGCAGCGGGGGGAGAGACCCAGTACTTC
few	TRBJ2-7	TRBD1	TRBV13	CASSLRQGSKEQYF	TGTGCCAGCAGCCTGAGACAGGGATCAAAGGAGCAGTACTTC
.	TRBJ2-3	.	TRBV18	CASSPAASTDTQYF	TGTGCCAGCTCACCGGCCGCTAGCACAGATACGCAGTATTTT
.	TRBJ2-1	TRBD2	TRBV6-5	CASSPSGMVFYEQFF	TGTGCCAGCAGTCCTAGCGGGATGGTCTTCTATGAGCAGTTCTTC
.	TRBJ2-5	.	TRBV7-9	CASSLGSGRFETQYF	TGTGCCAGCAGCTTAGGCTCAGGGAGGTTTGAGACCCAGTACTTC
.	TRBJ2-7	.	TRBV28	CASSLSGIYEQYF	TGTGCCAGCAGTTTGTCAGGGATCTACGAGCAGTACTTC
.	TRBJ2-3	TRBD2	TRBV14	CASSQGDSGRAAQYF	TGTGCCAGCAGCCAAGGGGATAGCGGGAGGGCCGCGCAGTATTTT
once	TRBJ2-4	.	TRBV19	CASSTETGLGGENIQYF	TGTGCCAGTAGTACCGAAACAGGGCTAGGGGGGGAAAACATTCAGTACTTC
.	TRBJ2-5	.	TRBV5-1	CASSLAEFQETQYF	TGCGCCAGCAGCTTGGCTGAGTTTCAAGAGACCCAGTACTTC
.	TRBJ2-3	TRBD2	TRBV7-9	CASLIAGGSTDTQYF	TGTGCCAGCCTGATAGCGGGAGGGAGCACAGATACGCAGTATTTT
.	TRBJ2-1	.	TRBV4-1	CASSPSGHGNNEQFF	TGCGCCAGCAGCCCCTCGGGACACGGAAACAATGAGCAGTTCTTC
.	TRBJ2-1	TRBD2	TRBV9	CASSFSPSGRARNEQFF	TGTGCCAGCAGCTTCTCTCCTAGCGGGAGGGCCCGTAATGAGCAGTTCTTC
.	TRBJ2-7	TRBD2	TRBV5-4	CASSLASGRGEQYF	TGTGCCAGCAGCTTGGCTAGCGGGAGGGGAGAGCAGTACTTC
.	TRBJ2-6	.	TRBV7-2	CASSEQGAGANVLTF	TGTGCCAGCAGCGAACAGGGTGCTGGGGCCAACGTCCTGACTTTC
.	TRBJ2-1	TRBD2	TRBV5-1	CASSLVGRLAGITYNEQFF	TGCGCCAGCAGCTTGGTTGGTCGGCTAGCGGGGATAACATACAATGAGCAGTTCTTC
.	TRBJ2-2	.	TRBV30	CAWSVQGFGELFF	TGTGCCTGGAGTGTTCAGGGATTCGGGGAGCTGTTTTTT
.	TRBJ2-6	.	TRBV28	CASSSAQPGANVLTF	TGTGCCAGCAGTTCAGCGCAGCCTGGGGCCAACGTCCTGACTTTC
once	TRBJ2-1	TRBD2	TRBV6-5	CATVRREGLNEQFF	TGTGCCACTGTGCGACGGGAGGGCCTAAATGAGCAGTTCTTC
.	TRBJ2-5	TRBD2	TRBV30	CAWRALAGVRETQYF	TGTGCCTGGAGAGCGCTAGCGGGAGTCAGGGAGACCCAGTACTTC
.	TRBJ2-1	TRBD2	TRBV19	CASSIVLAVYNEQFF	TGTGCCAGTAGTATAGTACTAGCGGTCTACAATGAGCAGTTCTTC
.	TRBJ2-1	TRBD2	TRBV4-1	CASSREGLAGNEQFF	TGCGCCAGCAGTCGAGAAGGACTAGCGGGTAATGAGCAGTTCTTC
.	TRBJ2-7	TRBD1	TRBV6-1	CASSEERGRRDEQYF	TGTGCCAGCAGTGAAGAAAGGGGGCGCAGGGACGAGCAGTACTTC
few	TRBJ2-7	TRBD2	TRBV5-8	CASRSSGTYEQYF	TGTGCCAGCAGGTCTAGCGGAACCTACGAGCAGTACTTC
.	TRBJ2-5	.	TRBV2	CASRAEETQYF	TGTGCCAGCAGGGCGGAAGAGACCCAGTACTTC
.	TRBJ2-2	TRBD2	TRBV7-2	CASSLNPGGPTGELFF	TGTGCCAGCAGCTTAAATCCGGGAGGCCCAACCGGGGAGCTGTTTTTT
once	TRBJ2-2	TRBD2	TRBV11-3	CASSLGLAGGGLSGELFF	TGTGCCAGCAGCTTAGGACTAGCGGGAGGTGGGTTGTCCGGGGAGCTGTTTTTT
.	TRBJ2-2	.	TRBV4-2	CASSQEGPNTGELFF	TGTGCCAGCAGCCAAGAGGGGCCAAACACCGGGGAGCTGTTTTTT